This TCR beta chain was documented in a study of vaccination and CD4 T cells after COVID-19. This CDR3 is built from 16 residues. CDR1 LNHDA and CDR2 SQIVND come from the germline V gene (reference sequence). V lost 0 bases to trimming and J lost 2 bases, with 8 bases between them. Treatment described: approximately nine-day PBMC culture with coronavirus spike peptide pools or control peptides (ViraFEST assay). CD4+ T-cell collection from the unexposed donor predated the COVID-19 pandemic (2011-2018). Concerning this clonotype itself: The antigen is not known.

The Oncomine TCR Beta short-read assay sequenced DNA from cultured CD4+ T cells. Genomic DNA was isolated from cultured CD4+ T cells. TCRdb called the PCR reads again in MiXCR, with one record for every CDR3 protein. This sample has approximately 10,000 distinct CDR3 sequences; about 39% occur once, and the top ten carry about 14%. What was sequenced was CD4+ T cells from blood, cultured in vitro. The V call is TRBV19, the J call TRBJ2-6; either TRBD1 or TRBD2 may fit D (5 bases each). This receptor was identified in a human donor in good health. CDR3 sequence (DNA): TGTGCCAGTAGTATAGATGAGGGGACTGGGGCCAACGTCCTGACTTTC. Encoded protein: CASSIDEGTGANVLTF.